This T cell receptor (beta chain) was observed in a study of blood T cell repertoires in COVID-19. Germline V gene data show CDR1 as SNHLY and CDR2 as FYNNEI. Unmatched junction bases numbered 2, after V lost 2 bases and J lost 4 bases. CDR3 length equals 14 residues. Authors' analysis steps: Counts of nucleated cells, estimated from reference gene primer amplification, were obtained. Measured with immunoSEQ multiplex PCR; TCRdb has only the in-frame clones, and not every one. The V and J calls and clone size are taken from that table; D and trimming were inferred from the DNA. The sample records roughly 86,000 clones, 91% being singletons.

Source material: peripheral blood. This clonotype was sampled from a woman in her forties or fifties in a cohort sampled during active COVID-19. The chain uses TRBV2 and TRBJ2-1, with 7 nucleotides matching TRBD2. The DNA of the CDR3 is TGTGCCAGCAGTGAACTAGCGGTTTACAATGAGCAGTTCTTC. Protein sequence: CASSELAVYNEQFF.